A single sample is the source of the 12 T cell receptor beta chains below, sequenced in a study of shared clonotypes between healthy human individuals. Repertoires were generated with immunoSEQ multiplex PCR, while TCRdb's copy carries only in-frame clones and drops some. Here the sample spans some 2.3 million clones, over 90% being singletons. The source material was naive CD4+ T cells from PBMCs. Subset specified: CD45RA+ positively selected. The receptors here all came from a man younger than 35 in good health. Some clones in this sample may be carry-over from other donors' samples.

The CDR3 reads CSAKGFTTEAFF. The CDR3 DNA reads as TGCAGCGCCAAGGGATTTACCACTGAAGCTTTCTTT. This sequence joins TRBV29-1 and TRBJ1-1; D unresolved. The CDR3 sequence is 12 residues long. Germline CDR1 reads SQVTM; CDR2 reads ANQGSEA. V lost 7 bases, J lost 4 bases, and 13 bases lay in between.

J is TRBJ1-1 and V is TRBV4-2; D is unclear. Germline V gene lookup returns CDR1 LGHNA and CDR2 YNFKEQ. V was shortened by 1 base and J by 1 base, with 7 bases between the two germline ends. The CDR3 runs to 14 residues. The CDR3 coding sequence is TGTGCCAGCAGCCAAGTGGACGGGAACACTGAAGCTTTCTTT. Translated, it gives CASSQVDGNTEAFF.

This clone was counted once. The CDR3 region has the DNA TGTGCCAGCAGTCCCCGACAGGGGTCGGGTTCCTACGAGCAGTACTTC. It yields the protein CASSPRQGSGSYEQYF. The chain links TRBV28 to TRBJ2-7; 8 bases line up with TRBD1. The CDR3 has 16 amino acids. The J segment lost 1 base and the V segment lost 5 bases, leaving 10 bases of the junction unmatched. Germline-derived CDR1 and CDR2 are MDHEN and SYDVKM.

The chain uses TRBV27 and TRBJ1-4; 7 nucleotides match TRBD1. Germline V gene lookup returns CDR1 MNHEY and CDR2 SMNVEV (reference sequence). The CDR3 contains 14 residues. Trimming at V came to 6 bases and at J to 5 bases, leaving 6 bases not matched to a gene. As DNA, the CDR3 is TGTGCCAGCAGACGGACAGGCCCAAATGAAAAACTGTTTTTT. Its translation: CASRRTGPNEKLFF.

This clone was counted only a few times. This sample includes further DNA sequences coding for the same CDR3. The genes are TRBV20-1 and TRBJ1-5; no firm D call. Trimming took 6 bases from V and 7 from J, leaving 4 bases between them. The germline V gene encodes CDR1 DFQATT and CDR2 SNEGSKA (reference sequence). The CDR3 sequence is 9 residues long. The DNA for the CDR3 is TGCAGTGCCAACCAGCCCCAGCATTTT. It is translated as CSANQPQHF.

DNA of the CDR3: TGTGCCAGCAGTTACCCAGGGACAGGGCTTGGCAATGAGCAGTTCTTC. It translates to CASSYPGTGLGNEQFF. V gene TRBV6-5 combines with J gene TRBJ2-1, with TRBD1 matching 9 bases. Looked up from germline, CDR1 is MNHEY and CDR2 is SVGAGI. This CDR3 is 16 amino acids long. The V gene end was trimmed by 2 bases and the J gene end by 6 bases; junction bases not matched to a gene: 8.

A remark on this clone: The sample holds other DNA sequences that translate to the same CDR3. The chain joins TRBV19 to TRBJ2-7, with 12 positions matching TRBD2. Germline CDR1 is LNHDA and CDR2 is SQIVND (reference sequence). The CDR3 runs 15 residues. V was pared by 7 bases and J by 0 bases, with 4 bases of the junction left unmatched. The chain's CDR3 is CASTPTSGSSYEQYF. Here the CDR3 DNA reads TGTGCCAGTACTCCGACTAGCGGGAGCTCCTACGAGCAGTACTTC.

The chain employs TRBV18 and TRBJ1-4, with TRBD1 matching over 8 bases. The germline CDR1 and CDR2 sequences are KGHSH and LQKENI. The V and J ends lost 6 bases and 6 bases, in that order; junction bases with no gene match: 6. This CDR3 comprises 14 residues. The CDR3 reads CASSRDRSDEKLFF. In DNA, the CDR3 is TGTGCCAGCTCCCGGGACAGGAGCGATGAAAAACTGTTTTTT.

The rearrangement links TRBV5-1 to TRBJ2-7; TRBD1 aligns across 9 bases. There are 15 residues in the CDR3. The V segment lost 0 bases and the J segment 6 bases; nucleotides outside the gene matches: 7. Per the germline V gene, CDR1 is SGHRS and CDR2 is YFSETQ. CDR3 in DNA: TGCGCCAGCAGCTTGGAGGGGGGACAGGGCGGCGAGCAGTACTTC. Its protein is CASSLEGGQGGEQYF.

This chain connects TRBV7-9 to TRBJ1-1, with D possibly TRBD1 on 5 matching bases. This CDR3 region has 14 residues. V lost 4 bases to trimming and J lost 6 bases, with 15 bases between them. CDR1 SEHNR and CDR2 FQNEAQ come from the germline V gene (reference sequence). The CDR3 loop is CASSYTGGLPEAFF. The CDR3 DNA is TGTGCCAGCAGCTATACCGGGGGTCTGCCTGAAGCTTTCTTT. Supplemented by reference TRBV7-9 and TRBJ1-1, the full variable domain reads DTGVSQNPRHKITKRGQNVTFRCDPISEHNRLYWYRQTLGQGPEFLTYFQNEAQLEKSRLLSDRFSAERPKGSFSTLEIQRTEQGDSAMYLCASSYTGGLPEAFFGQGTRLTVV.

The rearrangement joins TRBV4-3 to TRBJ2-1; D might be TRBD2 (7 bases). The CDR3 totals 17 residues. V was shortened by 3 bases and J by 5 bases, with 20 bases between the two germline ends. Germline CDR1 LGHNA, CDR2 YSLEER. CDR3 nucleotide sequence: TGCGCCAGCAGCCATCTTATAGGGGGGGGCCGAAACAATGAGCAGTTCTTC. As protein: CASSHLIGGGRNNEQFF.

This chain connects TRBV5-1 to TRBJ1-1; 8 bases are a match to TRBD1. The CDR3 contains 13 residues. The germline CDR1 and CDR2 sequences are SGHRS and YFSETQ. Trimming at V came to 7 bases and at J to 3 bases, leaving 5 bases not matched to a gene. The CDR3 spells CASRTGLDTEAFF. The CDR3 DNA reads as TGCGCCAGCCGGACAGGGTTGGACACTGAAGCTTTCTTT.